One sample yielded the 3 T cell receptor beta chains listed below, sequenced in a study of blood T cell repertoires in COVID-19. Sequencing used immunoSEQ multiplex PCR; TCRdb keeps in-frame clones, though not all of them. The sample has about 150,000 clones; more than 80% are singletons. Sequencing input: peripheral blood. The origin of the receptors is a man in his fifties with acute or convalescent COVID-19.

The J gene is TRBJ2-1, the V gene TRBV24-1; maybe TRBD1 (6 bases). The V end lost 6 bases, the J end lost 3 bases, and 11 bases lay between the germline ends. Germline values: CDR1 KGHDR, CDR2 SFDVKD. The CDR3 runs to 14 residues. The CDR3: CATSPTGRYNEQFF. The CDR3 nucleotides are TGTGCCACCAGTCCCACAGGGCGCTACAATGAGCAGTTCTTC.

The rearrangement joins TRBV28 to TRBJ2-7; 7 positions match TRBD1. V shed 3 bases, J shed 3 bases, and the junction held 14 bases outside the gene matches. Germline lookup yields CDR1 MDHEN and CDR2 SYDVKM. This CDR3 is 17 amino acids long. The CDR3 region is CASSLSLTGEGDYEQYF. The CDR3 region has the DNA TGTGCCAGCAGTTTGTCGCTAACAGGGGAAGGCGACTACGAGCAGTACTTC.

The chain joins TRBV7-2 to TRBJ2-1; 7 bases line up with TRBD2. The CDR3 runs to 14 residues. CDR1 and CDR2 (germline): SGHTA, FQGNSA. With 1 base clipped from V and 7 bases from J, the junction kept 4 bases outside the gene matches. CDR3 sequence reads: CASSLVGGGNEQFF. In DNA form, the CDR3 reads TGTGCCAGCAGCTTAGTTGGGGGGGGTAATGAGCAGTTCTTC.